The present entry profiles one TCR beta chain with its context. Its target is not known. The PCR contained 60 Vbeta and 13 Jbeta primers. The assay was immunoSEQ multiplex PCR, and TCRdb's table has in-frame clones only and misses some. The data contain 150,000 to 170,000 clones, under 85% of them singletons. This specimen comes from a study of cytomegalovirus exposure and HLA in healthy donors. Overall study findings and caveats: High sensitivity and specificity were reportedly achieved when the classifier diagnosed cytomegalovirus status. V- and J-gene trimming in TCR beta was tied to a missense DCLRE1C variant by an analysis performed later.

CDR1 is SGHVS and CDR2 is FQNEAQ in the germline V gene. V gave up 1 base and J gave up 1 base, with 7 bases separating them. CDR3 length equals 15 residues. Input material: PBMCs. The receptor was derived from a man aged 18 to 29 in good health and CMV-seronegative. The V call is TRBV7-8, the J call TRBJ2-2; TRBD2 is a possible D gene (6 bases). The CDR3 protein is CASSLVGGNTGELFF. The CDR3 DNA is TGTGCCAGCAGCTTAGTCGGGGGGAACACCGGGGAGCTGTTTTTT.